This T cell receptor beta chain emerged from a study of T cell responses to AZD1222 COVID-19 vaccine. Broader study findings: Nearly half of the spike-specific TCRs reportedly recognize variant regions that carry no mutations. Without day 14 samples, only post-peak T cell repertoires were studied.

Here immunoSEQ multiplex PCR was the method, and the copy in TCRdb shows in-frame clones only, minus some. The sample shows over 100,000 clones, roughly 87% of them seen only once. This clone was found many times. Its antigen is unidentified. The CDR3 loop spans 15 amino acids. Trimming cost V 5 bases and J 6 bases; bases outside gene matches: 7. CDR1 and CDR2 (germline): SNHLY, FYNNEI. The TCR was taken from an adult who received the AZD1222 COVID-19 vaccine. The chain links TRBV2 to TRBJ2-2, with 9 bases fitting TRBD1. The starting material was peripheral blood, obtained 28 days after the second AZD1222 dose. The CDR3 region has the DNA TGTGCCAGCAGTACCCACAGGGGGCAGGCCGGGGAGCTGTTTTTT. Translation gives CASSTHRGQAGELFF. Complete variable domain (other parts from reference TRBV2 and TRBJ2-2): EPEVTQTPSHQVTQMGQEVILRCVPISNHLYFYWYRQILGQKVEFLVSFYNNEISEKSEIFDDQFSVERPDGSNFTLKIRSTKLEDSAMYFCASSTHRGQAGELFFGEGSRLTVL.